This is a list of T cell receptor beta chains from one sample in a study of cytomegalovirus exposure and HLA in healthy donors. Clones were sequenced by immunoSEQ multiplex PCR, and TCRdb holds only the in-frame ones, with some missing. Of about 140,000 clones listed, about three quarters are singletons. Sequencing was done on a sample of PBMCs. These receptors came from a woman aged 25 to 39 in good health and CMV-seronegative. CDR3s include the opening cysteine and the closing phenylalanine or tryptophan.

v_gene	j_gene	CDR3aa
TRBV18	TRBJ1-2	CASSSQGARNYGYTF
TRBV19	TRBJ1-2	CASTTSGRANYGYTF
TRBV7-3	TRBJ2-3	CASSRSGRGTDTQYF
TRBV5-4	TRBJ1-6	CASSLFGTGPNSPLHF
TRBV9	TRBJ2-5	CASSVEWGPPRYF
TRBV5-1	TRBJ2-6	CASSYLPLAGGSGANVLTF
TRBV10-3	TRBJ2-3	CAISELAASTDTQYF
TRBV7-8	TRBJ1-4	CASSLGLNEKLFF
TRBV6-5	TRBJ1-1	CASRQGNTEAFF
TRBV30	TRBJ2-4	CAWEDSGAKNIQYF
TRBV7-9	TRBJ2-2	CASSVGTGVTGELFF
TRBV27	TRBJ2-1	CASRSIPGLPNNEQFF
TRBV19	TRBJ2-5	CASRETGGETQYF
TRBV19	TRBJ1-6	CASSTPTGGPSPLHF
TRBV5-6	TRBJ1-2	CASLGRGDRGYTF
TRBV25-1	TRBJ1-4	CASSDPVAAGGRNEKLFF
TRBV19	TRBJ1-5	CASDRAVGGNQPQHF
TRBV5-6	TRBJ1-1	CASSLVAGANTEAFF
TRBV9	TRBJ2-3	CASSVDRGETDTQYF
TRBV6-5	TRBJ1-5	CASIDRYNQPQHF
TRBV9	TRBJ1-1	CASSPDIMNTEAFF
TRBV9	TRBJ2-5	CASSAGLAEETQYF
TRBV9	TRBJ2-5	CASSPLRGRVDTQYF
TRBV5-1	TRBJ2-1	CASSLDGTSGAYNEQFF
TRBV6-1	TRBJ1-4	CASSEPGTGARKLFF
TRBV29-1	TRBJ2-3	CSVTSGSGTDTQYF
TRBV9	TRBJ1-6	CASSVATGGNNSPLHF
TRBV21-1	TRBJ2-1	CASSSQGLGNEQFF
TRBV9	TRBJ2-3	CASSGTSGADTQYF
TRBV9	TRBJ2-3	CASSVDLRLFTDTQYF
TRBV30	TRBJ2-3	CAWSVPGRDTDTQYF
TRBV4-1	TRBJ1-4	CASSQTGTNEKLFF
TRBV28	TRBJ1-1	CASSLPPGNTEAFF
TRBV11-2	TRBJ1-1	CASSLGAGLNTEAFF
TRBV15	TRBJ2-5	CAPERTVQETQYF
TRBV2	TRBJ2-3	CASSEGLASTDTQYF
TRBV6-5	TRBJ2-3	CASSGSFPHTQYF
TRBV25-1	TRBJ1-2	CASSDGRGTGGYTF
TRBV18	TRBJ1-2	CASSPPGSGYTF
TRBV10-3	TRBJ1-5	CAISEWTGENQPQHF
TRBV11-2	TRBJ1-4	CASSLEYPGTGNEKLFF
TRBV7-2	TRBJ2-1	CASSLDGGAYNEQFF
TRBV7-9	TRBJ1-1	CSSSPAGDFF
TRBV30	TRBJ1-1	CAWSVPRDPTEAFF
TRBV7-9	TRBJ1-2	CASSLEGPRGSYTF
TRBV28	TRBJ1-1	CASSSSGEGRTEAFF
TRBV28	TRBJ2-1	CASSFLFQGLMREQFF
TRBV6-6	TRBJ2-5	CASSFQGVETQYF
TRBV27	TRBJ1-6	CASSFRPGGDSPLHF
TRBV6-5	TRBJ2-2	CASYKVAGVGGELFF
TRBV6-5	TRBJ2-7	CASSQGAHSYEQYF
TRBV9	TRBJ2-1	CASSRGDEQFF
TRBV30	TRBJ1-5	CAWSLTGGVGQPQHF